The 27 T cell receptor beta chains listed next were all sequenced from one sample in a study of PD-L1 blockade in urothelial cancer. Assay: immunoSEQ multiplex PCR; the TCRdb copy retains only in-frame clones and omits some. The table has roughly 120,000 clones, around 89% seen once. Noted time point: peripheral blood 6 weeks after treatment start. The material was PBMCs, obtained around atezolizumab (anti-PD-L1) treatment. The receptors here all came from a man aged 60 to 75 with urothelial cancer.

The chain is built from TRBV5-1 and TRBJ2-5, with 10 bases lining up with TRBD2. The germline V gene encodes CDR1 SGHRS and CDR2 YFSETQ. The length of the CDR3 is 12 residues. Trimming took 4 bases from V and 9 from J; bases not matched to a gene: 3. The CDR3 region is CASSPAGGAQYF. The CDR3 nucleotides read TGCGCCAGCAGCCCAGCGGGGGGGGCCCAGTACTTC.

CDR3 sequence (DNA): TGTGCCAGCAGATACCGGGGTATCGAGGGAAAATACGAGCAGTACTTC. This sequence encodes CASRYRGIEGKYEQYF. The chain employs TRBV6-5 and TRBJ2-7; a possible D gene is TRBD2 (5 bases). Trimming removed 6 bases at V and 4 bases at J, with 22 bases between. CDR3 length equals 16 residues. The germline V gene encodes CDR1 MNHEY and CDR2 SVGAGI.

V usage is TRBV11-1 and J usage is TRBJ2-7; D is possibly TRBD2 (5 bases). V was pared by 2 bases and J by 4 bases, with 15 bases between. The CDR3 length is 15 residues. Germline CDR1 SGHAT, CDR2 FQDESV (reference sequence). For the CDR3, the DNA is TGTGCCAGCAGCTTAACTCGGAGGACCCCATACGAGCAGTACTTC. Translating gives CASSLTRRTPYEQYF.

In its sample, this clone was seen a few times. The chain links TRBV4-2 to TRBJ2-2, with 9 bases lining up with TRBD2. Trimming took 0 bases from V and 4 from J; bases not matched to a gene: 6. CDR1 and CDR2 from the germline V gene are LGHNA and YNFKEQ. There are 17 residues in the CDR3. This CDR3 reads CASSQDSSGVGTGELFF. The CDR3 DNA sequence: TGTGCCAGCAGCCAAGACTCTAGCGGGGTGGGCACCGGGGAGCTGTTTTTT.

J is TRBJ1-6 and V is TRBV10-3; no firm D call. The CDR3 loop spans 12 amino acids. The V and J ends lost 7 bases and 9 bases respectively, with 10 bases between them. CDR1 and CDR2 from the germline V gene are ENHRY and SYGVKD. CDR3 region: CAITEEGSPLHF. The CDR3 DNA follows: TGTGCCATCACCGAGGAAGGTTCACCCCTCCACTTT.

This clone was counted only a few times. The V gene is TRBV7-9, the J gene TRBJ2-2; D gene unclear. The CDR3 sequence is 15 residues long. V was trimmed by 0 bases and J by 5 bases, leaving 10 bases between them. CDR1 SEHNR and CDR2 FQNEAQ come from the germline V gene (reference sequence). The CDR3 region is CASSLATAVTGELFF. The CDR3 region has the DNA TGTGCCAGCAGCTTAGCAACAGCCGTTACCGGGGAGCTGTTTTTT.

The chain recombines TRBV5-1 with TRBJ2-1, with 12 bases aligning to TRBD2. This CDR3 spans 15 amino acids. V shed 3 bases and J 7 bases; nucleotides not matched to a gene: 5. Germline V gene sequence: CDR1 SGHRS, CDR2 YFSETQ. The CDR3 reads CASSSGLAGWNEQFF. The CDR3 nucleotides read TGCGCCAGCAGCTCTGGACTAGCGGGATGGAATGAGCAGTTCTTC.

This sequence joins TRBV2 and TRBJ2-4; the match to TRBD1 covers 9 bases. CDR1 is SNHLY and CDR2 is FYNNEI in the germline V gene. CDR3 length: 15 residues. V was clipped by 4 bases and J by 6 bases; unmatched bases: 7. The CDR3 sequence is CASSGAGQGSNIQYF. The DNA for the CDR3 is TGTGCCAGCAGTGGGGCTGGACAGGGGTCAAACATTCAGTACTTC.

This clone was detected only once. V gene TRBV19 combines with J gene TRBJ1-4, with 8 bases that match TRBD1. The CDR3 consists of 15 residues. The germline V gene has CDR1 LNHDA and CDR2 SQIVND (reference sequence). V was clipped by 3 bases and J by 3 bases; unmatched bases: 3. The CDR3 region has the DNA TGTGCCAGTAGTATCGAGACAGGGGCTAATGAAAAACTGTTTTTT. Its protein product is CASSIETGANEKLFF.

This rearrangement joins TRBV13 to TRBJ1-5; maybe TRBD1 (6 bases). Germline CDR1 is PRHDT and CDR2 is FYEKMQ (reference sequence). V lost 5 bases and J lost 3, with 17 bases in between. The CDR3 runs 16 residues. CDR3 amino acids: CASSHRRTALNQPQHF. DNA for the CDR3: TGTGCCAGCAGCCATAGGCGGACAGCACTCAATCAGCCCCAGCATTTT.

The chain is built from TRBV9 and TRBJ1-2; D ambiguous. V lost 1 base and J 7 bases, leaving 17 bases between the germline ends. The germline V gene encodes CDR1 SGDLS and CDR2 YYNGEE. This CDR3 region has 15 residues. The chain's CDR3 is CASSVQDFPTGGYTF. The CDR3 DNA is TGTGCCAGCAGCGTACAGGACTTTCCGACGGGTGGCTACACCTTC.

This clone has only one observation. The genes are TRBV11-3 and TRBJ2-7; 7 bases align to TRBD1. CDR1 and CDR2 (germline): SGHNT, YENEEA. The V gene end was trimmed by 5 bases and the J gene end by 3 bases; junction bases not matched to a gene: 7. The CDR3 extends over 14 amino acids. The CDR3 DNA reads as TGTGCCAGCAGCGTCCGACAGGGCCGCTACGAGCAGTACTTC. It specifies CASSVRQGRYEQYF.

The chain has TRBV6-1 and TRBJ2-7, with D hard to call. Deletions cut 7 bases from V and 4 bases from J, with 11 bases between. This CDR3 spans 12 amino acids. Looked up from germline, CDR1 is MNHNS and CDR2 is SASEGT. In DNA, the CDR3 is TGTGCCAGCACCCCCACAGTTTACGAGCAGTACTTC. Its translation: CASTPTVYEQYF.

The chain combines TRBV10-3 with TRBJ2-3; 11 bases are a match to TRBD2. V dropped 0 bases and J dropped 5; count of bases not matched to a gene: 4. The CDR3 has 16 amino acids. Germline CDR1 and CDR2: ENHRY and SYGVKD. The CDR3 reads CAISESLAGGKDTQYF. CDR3 in DNA: TGTGCCATCAGTGAGTCGCTAGCGGGAGGCAAAGATACGCAGTATTTT.

This chain links TRBV5-1 with TRBJ2-7, with 11 bases lining up with TRBD1. V lost 7 bases and J lost 5; bases outside the gene matches: 11. The CDR3 is 15 residues long. CDR1 is SGHRS, CDR2 YFSETQ, per germline. CDR3 nucleotides: TGCGCCAGCGAAAATGGACAGGGGGCTGACAACGAGCAGTACTTC. Translating gives CASENGQGADNEQYF.

The gene calls are TRBV29-1 and TRBJ2-1; TRBD1 aligns across 10 bases. Losses at the gene ends were 7 bases for V and 10 bases for J; bases not matched to a gene: 10. The CDR3 length is 13 residues. CDR1 SQVTM and CDR2 ANQGSEA come from the germline V gene. CDR3 amino acids: CSALGQGFREQFF. The CDR3 DNA reads as TGCAGCGCCCTGGGACAGGGGTTTCGCGAGCAGTTCTTC.

The chain combines TRBV19 with TRBJ2-5; D not certain. CDR1 is LNHDA and CDR2 is SQIVND in the germline V gene (reference sequence). This CDR3 is 14 amino acids long. Between the trimmed V and J ends, which lost 5 bases and 4 bases, there was a span of 14 bases. CDR3: CASSPARIGETQYF. DNA of the CDR3: TGTGCCAGTAGTCCAGCGCGGATCGGAGAGACCCAGTACTTC. Full variable domain (rest looked up from reference TRBV19 and TRBJ2-5): DGGITQSPKYLFRKEGQNVTLSCEQNLNHDAMYWYRQDPGQGLRLIYYSQIVNDFQKGDIAEGYSVSREKKESFPLTVTSAQKNPTAFYLCASSPARIGETQYFGPGTRLLVL.

The genes are TRBV27 and TRBJ2-7; 7 bases fit TRBD2. With V trimmed by 5 bases and J by 2 bases, 12 bases remained unmatched. The germline gives CDR1 MNHEY, CDR2 SMNVEV (reference sequence). CDR3 length: 16 amino acids. CDR3 bases: TGTGCCAGCAGTCCGCTGGGAGCGGGGTTCGCCTACGAGCAGTACTTC. Translation: CASSPLGAGFAYEQYF.

This clone came up a few times. The V and J genes are TRBV29-1 and TRBJ1-1; D unclear. CDR1 is SQVTM, CDR2 ANQGSEA, per germline. The length of the CDR3 is 14 residues. Between the trimmed V and J ends, which lost 6 bases and 3 bases, there was a span of 17 bases. CDR3 DNA: TGCAGCGTCCTAGAGCGGAGGAGGGACACTGAAGCTTTCTTT. Protein sequence: CSVLERRRDTEAFF.

The CDR3 DNA follows: TGTGCCAGCAGCTCCCGACAAAGCCTCTTCTTC. Translating it yields CASSSRQSLFF. The chain links TRBV7-2 to TRBJ2-1; D uncertain. Per germline, CDR1 SGHTA and CDR2 FQGNSA. This CDR3 is built from 11 residues. Trimming stripped 4 bases from V and 16 bases from J, with 14 bases between.

V is TRBV28 and J is TRBJ2-7, with TRBD1 matching 8 bases. The CDR3 is 15 residues long. CDR1 is MDHEN and CDR2 is SYDVKM in the germline V gene. Trimming took 2 bases from V and 5 from J; bases not matched to a gene: 8. The CDR3 region has the DNA TGTGCCAGCAGTTTAGCTCAGGGGGCGCCGGACGAGCAGTACTTC. This sequence encodes CASSLAQGAPDEQYF.

V and J are TRBV11-2 and TRBJ2-1; 7 positions match TRBD1. The V gene end was trimmed by 5 bases and the J gene end by 10 bases; junction bases not matched to a gene: 5. The CDR3 extends over 12 amino acids. Looked up from germline, CDR1 is SGHAT and CDR2 is FQNNGV. Here the CDR3 DNA reads TGTGCCAGCAGCGACAGGGCGCGAGAGCAGTTCTTC. This sequence encodes CASSDRAREQFF.

This chain links TRBV6-6 with TRBJ1-3; D is uncertain. Germline CDR1 MNHNY, CDR2 SVGAGI (reference sequence). The V end was cut by 0 bases, the J end by 0 bases, with 6 bases between. The CDR3 loop spans 15 amino acids. CDR3 residues: CASSYSGSSGNTIYF. The CDR3 bases are TGTGCCAGCAGTTACTCAGGGAGCTCTGGAAACACCATATATTTT.

The rearrangement links TRBV6-1 to TRBJ1-5; D is perhaps TRBD1 (6 bases). Trimming left V 4 bases short and J 0 bases short, with 10 bases between. This CDR3 region has 15 residues. Germline assignment: CDR1 MNHNS and CDR2 SASEGT. DNA for the CDR3: TGTGCCAGCAGTGCGGACAGAAATAGCAATCAGCCCCAGCATTTT. It translates to CASSADRNSNQPQHF.

The J gene is TRBJ1-2, the V gene TRBV29-1; TRBD1 is a possible D gene (6 bases). Germline V lookup: CDR1 SQVTM, CDR2 ANQGSEA. The CDR3 covers 11 residues. Between the trimmed V and J ends, which lost 7 bases and 6 bases, there was a span of 12 bases. CDR3 in amino acids: CSGGGQHGYTF. The DNA for the CDR3 is TGCAGCGGGGGCGGACAGCATGGCTACACCTTC.

The chain joins TRBV28 to TRBJ2-6; TRBD1 matches 8 bases. V lost 7 bases and J lost 0; bases outside the gene matches: 5. The length of the CDR3 is 16 residues. CDR1 is MDHEN, CDR2 SYDVKM, per germline. The CDR3 sequence: CASKTGDGSGANVLTF. The CDR3 coding sequence is TGTGCCAGCAAGACAGGGGACGGCTCTGGGGCCAACGTCCTGACTTTC.

This chain links TRBV2 with TRBJ1-6; 8 bases align to TRBD1. The V and J ends lost 7 bases and 2 bases, in that order; junction bases with no gene match: 10. This CDR3 contains 17 residues. Per the germline V gene, CDR1 is SNHLY and CDR2 is FYNNEI. The chain's CDR3 is CASKPGQVTTYNSPLHF. The CDR3 region has the DNA TGTGCCAGCAAACCGGGACAGGTCACAACCTATAATTCACCCCTCCACTTT.